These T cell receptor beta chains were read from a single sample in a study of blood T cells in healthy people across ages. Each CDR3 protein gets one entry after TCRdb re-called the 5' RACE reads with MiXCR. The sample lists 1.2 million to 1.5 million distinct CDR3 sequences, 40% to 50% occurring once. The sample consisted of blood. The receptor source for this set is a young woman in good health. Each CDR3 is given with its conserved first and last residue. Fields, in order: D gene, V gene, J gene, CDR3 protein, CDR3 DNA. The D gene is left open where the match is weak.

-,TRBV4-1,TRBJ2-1,CANSQVGEQFF,TGCGCCAACAGCCAAGTAGGTGAGCAGTTCTTC
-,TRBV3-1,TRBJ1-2,CASSPYREAYGYTF,TGTGCCAGCAGCCCCTACAGGGAGGCCTATGGCTACACCTTC
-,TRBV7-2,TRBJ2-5,CASSSKSRVPQETQYF,TGTGCCAGCAGCTCCAAAAGTCGGGTCCCCCAAGAGACCCAGTACTTC
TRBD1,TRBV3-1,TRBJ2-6,CASSPDRGSTGANVLTF,TGTGCCAGCAGCCCGGACAGGGGCTCGACTGGGGCCAACGTCCTGACTTTC
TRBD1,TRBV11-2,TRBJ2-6,CASSLGAKLGQGASGANVLTF,TGTGCCAGCAGCTTAGGAGCGAAGTTAGGACAGGGGGCTTCTGGGGCCAACGTCCTGACTTTC
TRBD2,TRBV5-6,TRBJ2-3,CASSFGGLAGGSGTDTQYF,TGTGCCAGCAGCTTCGGAGGACTAGCGGGAGGATCGGGCACAGATACGCAGTATTTT
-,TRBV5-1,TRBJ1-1,CASSLDEGTAFF,TGCGCCAGCAGCTTAGATGAGGGGACAGCTTTCTTT
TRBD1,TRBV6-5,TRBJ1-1,CASSFKYLDRVDTEAFF,TGTGCCAGCAGTTTCAAATACCTCGACAGGGTGGACACTGAAGCTTTCTTT
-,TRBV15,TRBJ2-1,CATSRDLQVSNEQFF,TGTGCCACCAGCAGAGATCTTCAAGTGTCGAATGAGCAGTTCTTC
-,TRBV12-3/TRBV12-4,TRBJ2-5,CASIRTVSSYNEQYF,TGTGCCAGCATTCGGACAGTTAGCTCCTACAATGAGCAGTACTTC